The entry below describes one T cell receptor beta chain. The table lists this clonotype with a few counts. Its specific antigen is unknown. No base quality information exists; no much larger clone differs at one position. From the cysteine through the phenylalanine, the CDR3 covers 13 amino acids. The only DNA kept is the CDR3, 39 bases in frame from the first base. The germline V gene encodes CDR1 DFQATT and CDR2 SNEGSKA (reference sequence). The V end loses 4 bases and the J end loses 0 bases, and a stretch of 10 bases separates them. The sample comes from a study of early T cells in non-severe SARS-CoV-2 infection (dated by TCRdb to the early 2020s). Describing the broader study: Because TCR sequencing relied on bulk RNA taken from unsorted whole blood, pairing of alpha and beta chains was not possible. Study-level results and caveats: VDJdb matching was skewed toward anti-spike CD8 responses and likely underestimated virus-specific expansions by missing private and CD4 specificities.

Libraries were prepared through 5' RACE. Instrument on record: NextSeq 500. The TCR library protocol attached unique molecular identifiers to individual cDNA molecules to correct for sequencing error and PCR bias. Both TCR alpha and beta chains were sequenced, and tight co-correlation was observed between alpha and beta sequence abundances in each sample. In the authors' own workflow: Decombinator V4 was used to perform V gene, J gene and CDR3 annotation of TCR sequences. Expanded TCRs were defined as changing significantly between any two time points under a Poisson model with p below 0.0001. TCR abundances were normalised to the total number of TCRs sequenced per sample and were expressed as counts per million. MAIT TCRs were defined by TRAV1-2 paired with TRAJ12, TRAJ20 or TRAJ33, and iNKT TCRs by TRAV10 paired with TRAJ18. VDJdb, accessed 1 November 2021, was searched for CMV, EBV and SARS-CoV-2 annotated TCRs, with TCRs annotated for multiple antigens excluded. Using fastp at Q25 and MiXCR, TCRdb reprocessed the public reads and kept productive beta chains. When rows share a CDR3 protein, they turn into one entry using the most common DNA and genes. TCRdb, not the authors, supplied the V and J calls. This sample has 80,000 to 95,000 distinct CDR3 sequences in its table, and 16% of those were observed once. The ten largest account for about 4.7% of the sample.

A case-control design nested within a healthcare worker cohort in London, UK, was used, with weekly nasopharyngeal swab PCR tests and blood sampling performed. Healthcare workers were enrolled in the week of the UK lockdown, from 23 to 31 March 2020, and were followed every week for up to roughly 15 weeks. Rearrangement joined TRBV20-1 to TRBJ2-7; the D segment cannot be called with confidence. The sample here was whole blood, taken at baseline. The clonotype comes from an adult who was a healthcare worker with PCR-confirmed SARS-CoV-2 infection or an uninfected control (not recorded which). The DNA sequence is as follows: TGCAGTGCTAACTCCAAGGACTCCTACGAGCAGTACTTC. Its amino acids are CSANSKDSYEQYF.